The 31 T cell receptor beta chains below were found in one sample sequenced in a study of CD8 T cells in ankylosing spondylitis. Study results and caveats: It appeared that ankylosing spondylitis blood was characterized by a TCR beta motif of roughly 8 highly homologous variants.

Their antigen targets remain unknown. TCRdb re-derived calls from the 5' RACE reads in MiXCR, one entry per CDR3 protein. The sample holds some 700,000 distinct CDR3 sequences; roughly 19% are singletons and the top ten take around 19%. What was sequenced was blood, either unsorted or a sorted T cell fraction (not recorded which). The receptors originated from a male donor with ankylosing spondylitis.

Only a few counts were recorded for this clonotype. The V gene is TRBV5-1, the J gene TRBJ2-5; TRBD1 matches 8 bases. This CDR3 spans 13 amino acids. V lost 5 bases to trimming and J lost 5 bases; unmatched junction nucleotides: 5. Germline values: CDR1 SGHRS, CDR2 YFSETQ. The CDR3 is CASRSGGRETQYF. The CDR3 nucleotides are TGCGCCAGCAGGTCAGGGGGCCGTGAGACCCAGTACTTC.

The rearrangement joins TRBV20-1 to TRBJ1-5; 8 bases agree with TRBD1. In germline, CDR1 is DFQATT, CDR2 SNEGSKA (reference sequence). Trimming took 5 bases from V and 0 from J; bases not matched to a gene: 12. The CDR3 contains 17 residues. The CDR3: CSALPRQGQNSNQPQHF. The CDR3 nucleotides read TGCAGTGCTCTCCCTAGACAGGGGCAAAATAGCAATCAGCCCCAGCATTTT.

The rearrangement joins TRBV7-6 to TRBJ2-1, with TRBD2 matching 9 bases. The J segment lost 4 bases and the V segment lost 5 bases, leaving 9 bases of the junction unmatched. The CDR3 has 16 amino acids. The V gene's germline CDR1 is SGHVS and CDR2 FNYEAQ. The CDR3 DNA sequence: TGTGCCAGCAGCCTCAAGGGCGGGGGGGGGTACAATGAGCAGTTCTTC. It codes for CASSLKGGGGYNEQFF.

This clonotype appeared many times. This chain links TRBV11-2 with TRBJ1-2, with D unresolved. Germline assignment: CDR1 SGHAT and CDR2 FQNNGV. V lost 0 bases to trimming and J lost 10 bases, with 12 bases between them. This CDR3 has 13 residues. The CDR3 nucleotides read TGTGCCAGCAGCTTAGATACACAAACTCACTACACCTTC. Translation gives CASSLDTQTHYTF.

This clonotype showed up just a few times. The rearrangement joins TRBV20-1 to TRBJ2-3; 10 nucleotides match TRBD1. The CDR3 is 16 amino acids. Germline lookup yields CDR1 DFQATT and CDR2 SNEGSKA (reference sequence). Trimming cost V 5 bases and J 2 bases; bases outside gene matches: 10. CDR3 residues: CSAGDPGQGFTDTQYF. CDR3 DNA sequence: TGCAGTGCTGGCGATCCGGGACAGGGGTTCACAGATACGCAGTATTTT.

The chain uses TRBV7-3 and TRBJ2-1; the match to TRBD1 covers 8 bases. The trim removed 2 bases at V and 6 bases at J, leaving 3 bases unmatched. The CDR3 length is 14 residues. CDR1 is SGHTA, CDR2 FQGTGA, per germline. The CDR3 DNA sequence: TGTGCCAGCAGCTTACAGGGGGCTATCAATGAGCAGTTCTTC. Amino acid sequence: CASSLQGAINEQFF. Complete variable domain (other parts from reference TRBV7-3 and TRBJ2-1): GAGVSQTPSNKVTEKGKYVELRCDPISGHTALYWYRQSLGQGPEFLIYFQGTGAADDSGLPNDRFFAVRPEGSVSTLKIQRTERGDSAVYLCASSLQGAINEQFFGPGTRLTVL.

In its sample, this clonotype was seen many times. V usage is TRBV7-9 and J usage is TRBJ2-7; no firm D call. CDR3 length equals 13 residues. V was trimmed by 6 bases and J by 5 bases, leaving 14 bases between them. CDR1 SEHNR and CDR2 FQNEAQ come from the germline V gene (reference sequence). The CDR3 loop is CASSHGVGDEQYF. The CDR3 nucleotides are TGTGCCAGCAGTCATGGGGTTGGGGACGAGCAGTACTTC.

V and J are TRBV20-1 and TRBJ1-3; possible D gene TRBD1, 5 bases. Germline values: CDR1 DFQATT, CDR2 SNEGSKA (reference sequence). CDR3 length equals 13 residues. V gave up 2 bases and J gave up 2 bases, with 7 bases separating them. CDR3 sequence (DNA): TGCAGTGCTAGATCAGGGACTGGAAACACCATATATTTT. This encodes CSARSGTGNTIYF.

The sample holds many counts of this clonotype. One end of the junction varies from germline; a read error may be responsible. This chain connects TRBV5-1 to TRBJ2-5; D remains unclear. The germline V gene has CDR1 SGHRS and CDR2 YFSETQ. The CDR3 loop spans 13 amino acids. The CDR3 protein is CASSLGPQETQYF. Here the CDR3 DNA reads TGTGCCAGCAGCTTAGGGCCCCAAGAGACCCAGTACTTC.

Only a few counts were recorded for this clonotype. This sequence joins TRBV6-5 and TRBJ1-3, with unresolved D. Trimming removed 4 bases from V and 8 bases from J, with 6 bases in between. This CDR3 has 11 residues. Germline CDR1 reads MNHEY; CDR2 reads SVGAGI. The CDR3 DNA is TGTGCCAGCAGTTGGATGGACACCATATATTTT. It encodes CASSWMDTIYF.

A few counts support this clonotype. The chain has TRBV20-1 and TRBJ1-2, with TRBD1 as a possible D gene (6 bases). The CDR3 totals 13 residues. Germline CDR1 DFQATT, CDR2 SNEGSKA (reference sequence). Trimming removed 5 bases at V and 4 bases at J, with 14 bases between. CDR3 sequence reads: CSASHRETYGYTF. The CDR3 DNA follows: TGCAGTGCTTCCCACAGGGAAACCTATGGCTACACCTTC.

The V gene is TRBV5-1, the J gene TRBJ2-7, with D perhaps TRBD2 (6 bases). Per germline, CDR1 SGHRS and CDR2 YFSETQ. Trimming cost V 2 bases and J 2 bases, with 14 bases left between them. The length of the CDR3 is 15 residues. The CDR3 protein is CASSLAGDSPYEQYF. The CDR3 region has the DNA TGCGCCAGCAGCTTAGCGGGCGACTCCCCCTACGAGCAGTACTTC.

In its sample, this clonotype was seen a few times. The chain uses TRBV4-2 and TRBJ2-3; 11 bases are shared with TRBD2. The CDR3 spans 17 residues. Germline V gene lookup returns CDR1 LGHNA and CDR2 YNFKEQ. Unmatched junction bases numbered 7, after V lost 4 bases and J lost 1 base. This chain's CDR3 is CASSPQATSGGTDTQYF. The CDR3 coding sequence is TGTGCCAGCAGCCCCCAGGCGACTAGCGGGGGCACAGATACGCAGTATTTT.

This clonotype has more than one count but fewer than ten. V is TRBV24-1 and J is TRBJ1-2; D is perhaps TRBD1 (5 bases). This CDR3 spans 13 amino acids. V was pared by 5 bases and J by 5 bases, with 11 bases between. Germline CDR1 is KGHDR and CDR2 is SFDVKD. The chain's CDR3 is CATSAGLLYGYTF. The CDR3 nucleotides read TGTGCCACCAGTGCGGGACTGCTGTATGGCTACACCTTC.

This clonotype was seen more than once but under ten times. The rearrangement links TRBV20-1 to TRBJ2-3; 10 bases are a match to TRBD2. This CDR3 spans 15 amino acids. J lost 6 bases, V lost 3 bases, and 9 bases had no gene match. Germline CDR1 is DFQATT and CDR2 is SNEGSKA (reference sequence). CDR3 sequence: CSASLPSGSSDTQYF. CDR3 DNA: TGCAGTGCTAGTCTCCCTAGCGGGAGTTCTGATACGCAGTATTTT.

In nucleotides, the CDR3 is TGTGCCAGCAGTTCCGTCGACAGGGGGCATACTGAAGCTTTCTTT. Translation: CASSSVDRGHTEAFF. This chain links TRBV6-2 or TRBV6-3 with TRBJ1-1; 10 bases map to TRBD1. Looked up from germline, CDR1 is MNHEY and CDR2 is SVGEGT. Germline trimming cut 4 bases from V and 5 bases from J; bases unmatched to any gene: 7. The CDR3 totals 15 residues.

This clonotype has only a few counts. The rearrangement links TRBV5-1 to TRBJ2-6; 7 bases map to TRBD1. Trimming took 1 base from V and 0 from J; bases not matched to a gene: 7. CDR3 length: 18 residues. Germline CDR1 SGHRS, CDR2 YFSETQ. The CDR3 DNA reads as TGCGCCAGCAGCTTGAGCGGACAGGTGCTCTCTGGGGCCAACGTCCTGACTTTC. This sequence encodes CASSLSGQVLSGANVLTF.

This clonotype was counted only a few times. The chain is built from TRBV12-3 or TRBV12-4 and TRBJ2-1, with D perhaps given as TRBD1 or TRBD2 (5 bases each). This CDR3 is 13 amino acids long. Trimming pared 6 bases from V and 9 bases from J, leaving 15 bases between. The CDR3 DNA reads as TGTGCCAGCAGACTGGGACCGTTTGGTGAGCAGTTCTTC. Residues: CASRLGPFGEQFF.

This clonotype was seen a handful of times. The chain has TRBV28 and TRBJ2-1; weak D call: TRBD2 (6 bases). CDR1 and CDR2 (germline): MDHEN, SYDVKM. CDR3 length equals 19 residues. The V end was cut by 3 bases, the J end by 0 bases, with 21 bases between. As DNA, the CDR3 is TGTGCCAGCAGTTTTGCGTTAGAGGGACGGGGGTCCTCCTACAATGAGCAGTTCTTC. It yields the protein CASSFALEGRGSSYNEQFF.

The chain recombines TRBV10-3 with TRBJ2-7; 7 bases are a match to TRBD1. Looked up from germline, CDR1 is ENHRY and CDR2 is SYGVKD. V shed 6 bases and J 0 bases; nucleotides not matched to a gene: 2. This CDR3 spans 13 amino acids. The DNA of the CDR3 is TGTGCCATCAGCACAGGGGACTCCTACGAGCAGTACTTC. Protein: CAISTGDSYEQYF.

This clonotype was detected once. The rearrangement uses TRBV27 and TRBJ2-3; TRBD2 matches 8 bases. CDR1 MNHEY and CDR2 SMNVEV come from the germline V gene (reference sequence). This CDR3 region has 16 residues. Germline trimming cut 3 bases from V and 5 bases from J; bases unmatched to any gene: 10. CDR3 loop: CASSLRAGVVRDTQYF. CDR3 bases: TGTGCCAGCAGTTTGAGAGCGGGAGTTGTCAGAGATACGCAGTATTTT.

The rearrangement uses TRBV6-2 or TRBV6-3 and TRBJ2-3; D gene unclear. Trimming took off 6 bases at V and 6 bases at J, with 13 bases between the two ends. The CDR3 is 13 amino acids. Per germline, CDR1 MNHEY and CDR2 SVGEGT. This CDR3 reads CASSKTRADTQYF. In nucleotides, the CDR3 is TGTGCCAGCAGCAAGACAAGGGCGGATACGCAGTATTTT.

This sequence joins TRBV20-1 and TRBJ2-2; 14 positions match TRBD2. This CDR3 is 16 amino acids long. Germline V gene data show CDR1 as DFQATT and CDR2 as SNEGSKA (reference sequence). The V segment lost 6 bases and the J segment 1 base; nucleotides outside the gene matches: 4. CDR3 DNA: TGCAGTGCGAGACTAGCGGGAGGGCTGAACACCGGGGAGCTGTTTTTT. It is translated as CSARLAGGLNTGELFF.

This chain links TRBV18 with TRBJ2-1; 7 nucleotides line up with TRBD2. The CDR3 runs to 17 residues. The V and J ends lost 4 bases and 6 bases, in that order; junction bases with no gene match: 15. Germline V gene sequence: CDR1 KGHSH, CDR2 LQKENI. CDR3 region: CASSRGNYILATNEQFF. CDR3 DNA: TGTGCCAGCTCACGAGGCAACTATATACTAGCGACCAATGAGCAGTTCTTC.

This chain uses TRBV9 with TRBJ1-1, with D possibly matching TRBD1 (6 bases). The CDR3 sequence is 13 residues long. V was pared by 3 bases and J by 7 bases, with 13 bases between. Per the germline V gene, CDR1 is SGDLS and CDR2 is YYNGEE. This CDR3 reads CASSARPGHEAFF. The CDR3 region has the DNA TGTGCCAGCAGCGCCCGTCCGGGACATGAAGCTTTCTTT.

The chain links TRBV5-6 to TRBJ2-5; TRBD2 matches at 12 bases. The CDR3 has 18 residues. Germline loops: CDR1 SGHDT, CDR2 YYEEEE. V lost 4 bases and J lost 2; bases outside the gene matches: 12. CDR3: CASSPLYTSGGTQETQYF. For the CDR3, the DNA is TGTGCCAGCAGCCCACTCTACACTAGCGGGGGGACGCAAGAGACCCAGTACTTC.

The chain uses TRBV19 and TRBJ2-5, with D maybe TRBD2 (5 bases). Trimming stripped 3 bases from V and 3 bases from J, with 5 bases between. This CDR3 contains 12 residues. Germline V gene data show CDR1 as LNHDA and CDR2 as SQIVND (reference sequence). This CDR3 is CASSIGEETQYF. CDR3 coding DNA: TGTGCCAGTAGTATCGGGGAAGAGACCCAGTACTTC.

There are a few counts of this clonotype. The chain is built from TRBV12-3 or TRBV12-4 and TRBJ2-5; D is ambiguous. The CDR3 length is 12 residues. V was trimmed by 3 bases and J by 5 bases, leaving 7 bases between them. The CDR3 reads CASSFGWETQYF. In DNA, the CDR3 is TGTGCCAGCAGTTTCGGGTGGGAGACCCAGTACTTC.

A few counts support this clonotype. V and J are TRBV27 and TRBJ2-5, with D possibly matching TRBD2 (6 bases). This CDR3 contains 14 residues. The ends were cut back, 3 bases at V and 5 bases at J, with 13 bases in the middle. Germline V lookup: CDR1 MNHEY, CDR2 SMNVEV (reference sequence). This CDR3 reads CASSFRGRGETQYF. The CDR3 DNA reads TGTGCCAGCAGTTTCCGGGGTCGGGGGGAGACCCAGTACTTC.

The J gene is TRBJ2-1, the V gene TRBV29-1, with 8 bases fitting TRBD2. V lost 4 bases to trimming and J lost 9 bases; unmatched junction nucleotides: 8. The CDR3 runs 13 residues. Looked up from germline, CDR1 is SQVTM and CDR2 is ANQGSEA. The CDR3 coding sequence is TGCAGCGTTGTCGTTGCGGGAGGTGGTGAGCAGTTCTTC. This gives the protein CSVVVAGGGEQFF.

This chain links TRBV29-1 with TRBJ2-7; no reliable D call. The V and J ends lost 5 bases and 0 bases respectively, with 11 bases between them. This CDR3 spans 13 amino acids. CDR1 SQVTM and CDR2 ANQGSEA come from the germline V gene. The CDR3 region has the DNA TGCAGCGTTTCTGGAGAGTCCTCCTACGAGCAGTACTTC. Amino acids: CSVSGESSYEQYF.